This is a list of T cell receptor beta chains from one sample in a study of blood T cell repertoires in COVID-19. Measured with immunoSEQ multiplex PCR; TCRdb has only the in-frame clones, and not every one. This table has a few hundred thousand clones, roughly 90% appearing once. Sequencing used peripheral blood. The receptors were sampled from a man in his fifties or sixties with COVID-19, enrolled during active disease. Each CDR3 is given with its conserved first and last residue. Each record gives: D gene, clone size, V gene, J gene, CDR3 DNA, CDR3 protein. The D gene is left open where the match is weak. Size is stated for part of the rows, as once, few or many counts, or as a class when the clone is expanded.

D: TRBD1; size: -; V: TRBV7-3; J: TRBJ2-1; DNA: TGTGCCAGCAGCTTGACAGGGAATGAGCAGTTCTTC; CDR3: CASSLTGNEQFF
D: TRBD1; size: -; V: TRBV9; J: TRBJ2-7; DNA: TGTGCCAGCAGCGTAGGGGACAGGTCGAACTACGAGCAGTACTTC; CDR3: CASSVGDRSNYEQYF
D: -; size: -; V: TRBV6-5; J: TRBJ1-2; DNA: TGTGCCAGCAGAGCGGGGCCGAGCTATGGCTACACCTTC; CDR3: CASRAGPSYGYTF
D: TRBD2; size: -; V: TRBV5-4; J: TRBJ2-1; DNA: TGTGCCAGCAGCTTAGCGGGGGGGGGCAATGAGCAGTTCTTC; CDR3: CASSLAGGGNEQFF
D: -; size: -; V: TRBV5-5; J: TRBJ1-2; DNA: TGTGCCAGCAGCTTGGATAGAATCTATGGCTACACCTTC; CDR3: CASSLDRIYGYTF
D: -; size: -; V: TRBV7-3; J: TRBJ2-2; DNA: TGTGCCAGCAGCTTCAGGGTCCCCCCGAACACCGGGGAGCTGTTTTTT; CDR3: CASSFRVPPNTGELFF
D: -; size: -; V: TRBV20-1; J: TRBJ1-2; DNA: TGCAGTGCTAGTGGGCGGGGGGCCGGAGGCTACACCTTC; CDR3: CSASGRGAGGYTF
D: -; size: -; V: TRBV11-2; J: TRBJ2-7; DNA: TGTGCCAGCAGCTTAAGCGGAGCCGCCTACGAGCAGTACTTC; CDR3: CASSLSGAAYEQYF
D: -; size: -; V: TRBV7-9; J: TRBJ2-2; DNA: TGTGCCAGCAGCTATATGAGGGGGGACAGCACCGGGGAGCTGTTTTTT; CDR3: CASSYMRGDSTGELFF
D: TRBD2; size: -; V: TRBV5-4; J: TRBJ2-1; DNA: TGTGCCAGCAGCTTGGCGGGGGGACTAGCGAAACACAATGAGCAGTTCTTC; CDR3: CASSLAGGLAKHNEQFF
D: -; size: -; V: TRBV6-5; J: TRBJ2-7; DNA: TGTGCCAGCAGTTACTCGCCGGACACCTACGAGCAGTACTTC; CDR3: CASSYSPDTYEQYF
D: TRBD2; size: -; V: TRBV18; J: TRBJ2-3; DNA: TGTGCCAGCTCACCACCGACTAGCGGGAGTCCAGATACGCAGTATTTT; CDR3: CASSPPTSGSPDTQYF
D: TRBD1; size: -; V: TRBV6-5; J: TRBJ1-5; DNA: TGTGCCAGCAGTTTGACAGGGGCGAAACAGCCCCAGCATTTT; CDR3: CASSLTGAKQPQHF
D: -; size: -; V: TRBV30; J: TRBJ1-5; DNA: TGTGCCTGGAGTCGGGACACAAGCAATCAGCCCCAGCATTTT; CDR3: CAWSRDTSNQPQHF
D: TRBD2; size: -; V: TRBV2; J: TRBJ2-7; DNA: TGTGCCAGCAGTGTAGCGGGGGGGACCTACGAGCAGTACTTC; CDR3: CASSVAGGTYEQYF
D: -; size: -; V: TRBV14; J: TRBJ1-3; DNA: TGTGCCAGCAGCCAAGAAGCGGGGGCGAGAGGAAACACCATATATTTT; CDR3: CASSQEAGARGNTIYF
D: -; size: -; V: TRBV5-4; J: TRBJ2-2; DNA: TGTGCCAGCAGCCTTAGCACGAACACCGGGGAGCTGTTTTTT; CDR3: CASSLSTNTGELFF
D: TRBD1; size: many; V: TRBV30; J: TRBJ2-2; DNA: TGTGCCTGGAGTGTACAGGACAGGGGAACCGGGGAGCTGTTTTTT; CDR3: CAWSVQDRGTGELFF
D: TRBD1; size: -; V: TRBV7-8; J: TRBJ1-6; DNA: TGTGCCAGCAGCTCAGGACAGGGTTTTTCCTTGTATAATTCACCCCTCCACTTT; CDR3: CASSSGQGFSLYNSPLHF
D: -; size: -; V: TRBV11-3; J: TRBJ1-1; DNA: TGTGCCAGCAGCTTAGTAGTGAGGACACTTACGGCAGTCGGCACTGAAGCTTTCTTT; CDR3: CASSLVVRTLTAVGTEAFF
D: -; size: -; V: TRBV5-6; J: TRBJ2-7; DNA: TGTGCCAGCAGCGCGGGTCAGTTCACCTACGAGCAGTACTTC; CDR3: CASSAGQFTYEQYF
D: TRBD1; size: -; V: TRBV29-1; J: TRBJ2-2; DNA: TGCAGCGTGACAGGGAAGTATGCCGGGGAGCTGTTTTTT; CDR3: CSVTGKYAGELFF
D: -; size: -; V: TRBV2; J: TRBJ2-5; DNA: TGTGCCAGCAGCGTAAGGACAGACCAAGAGACCCAGTACTTC; CDR3: CASSVRTDQETQYF
D: TRBD1; size: few; V: TRBV7-6; J: TRBJ1-5; DNA: TGTGCCAGCAGCCAAGGTAGACAGGGGGTGAGCCCCCAGCATTTT; CDR3: CASSQGRQGVSPQHF
D: -; size: once; V: TRBV7-3; J: TRBJ2-3; DNA: TGTGCCAGCAGCTTGGACAGAAGCAGCACAGATACGCAGTATTTT; CDR3: CASSLDRSSTDTQYF
D: -; size: -; V: TRBV21-1; J: TRBJ2-1; DNA: TGTGCCAGCAGTAGCGGGAGGGCCTACAATGAGCAGTTCTTC; CDR3: CASSSGRAYNEQFF
D: TRBD2; size: few; V: TRBV18; J: TRBJ2-3; DNA: TGTGCCAGCTCACCACCGAGTACAAGCGGGAGAGCAGATACGCAGTATTTT; CDR3: CASSPPSTSGRADTQYF
D: TRBD1; size: -; V: TRBV7-9; J: TRBJ1-5; DNA: TGTGCCAGCAGCTTAGGAGGCAGGGGGAAAACAAGCAATCAGCCCCAGCATTTT; CDR3: CASSLGGRGKTSNQPQHF
D: -; size: -; V: TRBV4-2; J: TRBJ1-2; DNA: TGTGCCAGCAGCCAACCTCAGGGGAACTATGGCTACACCTTC; CDR3: CASSQPQGNYGYTF
D: TRBD1; size: -; V: TRBV19; J: TRBJ2-7; DNA: TGTGCCAGTAGTAACACAGGGGAATCGCGCGAGCAGTACTTC; CDR3: CASSNTGESREQYF
D: TRBD1; size: -; V: TRBV5-6; J: TRBJ2-7; DNA: TGTGCCAGCAGCTTGCAGGGGGCTTACGAGCAGTACTTC; CDR3: CASSLQGAYEQYF
D: TRBD2; size: -; V: TRBV19; J: TRBJ2-5; DNA: TGTGCCAGTAGTATATATGGCGGGAGGAGGGAGACCCAGTACTTC; CDR3: CASSIYGGRRETQYF
D: -; size: once; V: TRBV6-6; J: TRBJ2-1; DNA: TGTGCCAGCAGTTACTCGAGACTACACAATGAGCAGTTCTTC; CDR3: CASSYSRLHNEQFF
D: TRBD1; size: -; V: TRBV30; J: TRBJ2-7; DNA: TGTGCCTGGAGTCGCGACAGGGTCGGGCAGTACTTC; CDR3: CAWSRDRVGQYF
D: TRBD1; size: -; V: TRBV19; J: TRBJ1-5; DNA: TGTGCCAGTAGTACAACAGGGGGCGGTGGCAATCAGCCCCAGCATTTT; CDR3: CASSTTGGGGNQPQHF
D: -; size: few; V: TRBV5-8; J: TRBJ2-1; DNA: TGTGCCAGCACGCTTAGCGGAGGAAAGAACAATGAGCAGTTCTTC; CDR3: CASTLSGGKNNEQFF
D: -; size: -; V: TRBV18; J: TRBJ2-1; DNA: TGTGCCAGCTCGCAAAGACAGGCGCACCATGAGCAGTTCTTC; CDR3: CASSQRQAHHEQFF
D: TRBD1; size: -; V: TRBV12-3/TRBV12-4; J: TRBJ1-3; DNA: TGTGCCAGCAGCACGACAGGGGGAAACACCATATATTTT; CDR3: CASSTTGGNTIYF
D: -; size: -; V: TRBV2; J: TRBJ1-5; DNA: TGTGCCAGCGGCGGGCAGCCCCAGCATTTT; CDR3: CASGGQPQHF
D: -; size: -; V: TRBV4-1; J: TRBJ1-5; DNA: TGCGCCAGCAGCCAAGATCTTGGGGCAGGGTATCAGCCCCAGCATTTT; CDR3: CASSQDLGAGYQPQHF
D: TRBD2; size: -; V: TRBV9; J: TRBJ2-1; DNA: TGTGCCAGCAGCGCACGGACTAGCGGTTACAATGAGCAGTTCTTC; CDR3: CASSARTSGYNEQFF
D: TRBD2; size: -; V: TRBV5-6; J: TRBJ2-7; DNA: TGTGCCAGCAGCGGAGGGACTAGCGGGAGGGATTACGAGCAGTACTTC; CDR3: CASSGGTSGRDYEQYF
D: TRBD2; size: -; V: TRBV19; J: TRBJ2-1; DNA: TGTGCCAGTAGTGGCTCTAGCGGGAGGGCCAATGAGCAGTTCTTC; CDR3: CASSGSSGRANEQFF
D: -; size: -; V: TRBV5-1; J: TRBJ2-3; DNA: TGCGCCAGCTTGTGGACTTCCGCGCCAGATACGCAGTATTTT; CDR3: CASLWTSAPDTQYF
D: TRBD1; size: -; V: TRBV6-6; J: TRBJ1-3; DNA: TGTGCCAGCAGCCGGGGACAGGGGACGGATGGAAACACCATATATTTT; CDR3: CASSRGQGTDGNTIYF
D: -; size: -; V: TRBV4-1; J: TRBJ2-2; DNA: TGCGCCAGCAGGGGCGTTACCGGGGAGCTGTTTTTT; CDR3: CASRGVTGELFF
D: TRBD1; size: -; V: TRBV10-3; J: TRBJ2-2; DNA: TGTGCCATCAGTGGGGGACAGGGGAACACCGGGGAGCTGTTTTTT; CDR3: CAISGGQGNTGELFF
D: TRBD2; size: -; V: TRBV15; J: TRBJ2-7; DNA: TGTGCCACCAGCAGAGATGGAAAAGCGGGGGGAGCCTACGAGCAGTACTTC; CDR3: CATSRDGKAGGAYEQYF
D: -; size: -; V: TRBV10-3; J: TRBJ1-2; DNA: TGTGCCATCAGTGAGCAGGGCTTCTATGGCTACACCTTC; CDR3: CAISEQGFYGYTF
D: TRBD2; size: -; V: TRBV19; J: TRBJ2-5; DNA: TGTGCCAGTAGTATAGATAGAGCGGGAGGGCCTCACCAAGAGACCCAGTACTTC; CDR3: CASSIDRAGGPHQETQYF
D: TRBD2; size: -; V: TRBV29-1; J: TRBJ2-7; DNA: TGCAGCTGGCGGGGGACCAACCCCTACGAGCAGTACTTC; CDR3: CSWRGTNPYEQYF
D: TRBD1; size: -; V: TRBV28; J: TRBJ1-5; DNA: TGTGCCAGCAGTGGGGACAGCCTCCGACAGCCCCAGCATTTT; CDR3: CASSGDSLRQPQHF
D: TRBD2; size: once; V: TRBV15; J: TRBJ2-2; DNA: TGTGCCACCAGCAGACCGACTAGCGGGGGGACCGGGGAGCTGTTTTTT; CDR3: CATSRPTSGGTGELFF
D: TRBD1; size: -; V: TRBV9; J: TRBJ1-4; DNA: TGTGCCAGCAGCAACCCCGGGACAGAGGAAAAACTGTTTTTT; CDR3: CASSNPGTEEKLFF
D: -; size: -; V: TRBV19; J: TRBJ1-2; DNA: TGTGCCAGTAGTATAGATCAGAAGGGGTTCGATGGCTACACCTTC; CDR3: CASSIDQKGFDGYTF